This T cell receptor (beta chain) was recorded in a study of neurological immune-mediated disorders. Regarding the study as a whole: Phylogenetic grouping placed 18 of 34 multiple sclerosis patients' repertoires in one related-CDR3 cluster, a possible signature.

The CDR3 totals 15 residues. Trimming removed 5 bases at V and 0 bases at J, with 8 bases between. Per germline, CDR1 MNHEY and CDR2 SVGEGT. Template-switch 5'RACE cDNA synthesis added a 10-nucleotide unique molecular identifier. MiXCR, applied by TCRdb to the 5' RACE reads, yields one record per CDR3 protein. This sample has about 80,000 distinct CDR3 sequences, with 4.5% to 7.5% found just once. The table lists this clonotype with many counts. Its antigen is not known. Time point in this sample: longitudinal time-point 2. The rearrangement links TRBV6-2 or TRBV6-3 to TRBJ2-6; D is ambiguous. What was sequenced was PBMCs. The receptor's source is a woman aged 60-70 years with multiple sclerosis. CDR3 nucleotides: TGTGCCAGCAGTAAGATAGGCTCTGGGGCCAACGTCCTGACTTTC. It is translated as CASSKIGSGANVLTF.